This is a list of T cell receptor beta chains from one sample in a study of PD-1 blockade in classical Hodgkin lymphoma. Profiling relied on immunoSEQ multiplex PCR, and the TCRdb table lists in-frame clones only, not all of them. In the table there are around 50,000 clones, approximately 76% of which are singletons. The sample here was peripheral blood mononuclear cells (PBMCs), taken before the fourth cycle of nivolumab. The receptors come from a human donor with classical Hodgkin lymphoma. The conserved cysteine and the conserved F or W are not part of the CDR3 here.

j_gene: TRBJ2-7; v_gene: TRBV5-1; CDR3aa: ASSDPGPHEQY
j_gene: TRBJ1-4; v_gene: TRBV4-1; CDR3aa: ASSRSLPVTNEKLF
j_gene: TRBJ2-3; v_gene: TRBV5-1; CDR3aa: ASSLGGTDTQY
j_gene: TRBJ1-1; v_gene: TRBV21-1; CDR3aa: ASSKAKSSEAF
j_gene: TRBJ2-1; v_gene: TRBV29-1; CDR3aa: SVGGQFRDEQF
j_gene: TRBJ1-3; v_gene: TRBV25-1; CDR3aa: ASSPGNTIY
j_gene: TRBJ2-1; v_gene: TRBV9; CDR3aa: ASSALAGGPRNEQF
j_gene: TRBJ2-7; v_gene: TRBV5-6; CDR3aa: ASSSGLAGQVRFSYEQY
j_gene: TRBJ2-1; v_gene: TRBV29-1; CDR3aa: SASTSGYDNEQF
j_gene: TRBJ2-2; v_gene: TRBV2; CDR3aa: ASGASTNTGELF
j_gene: TRBJ1-2; v_gene: TRBV28; CDR3aa: ASRRQAYGYT
j_gene: TRBJ1-1; v_gene: TRBV5-6; CDR3aa: ASSPDISNTEAF
j_gene: TRBJ2-2; v_gene: TRBV9; CDR3aa: ASMGITGELF
j_gene: TRBJ2-3; v_gene: TRBV6-5; CDR3aa: ASRISGTDTQY
j_gene: TRBJ2-5; v_gene: TRBV7-2; CDR3aa: ASSLDAGETQY
j_gene: TRBJ1-4; v_gene: TRBV18; CDR3aa: ASSTDRDRDEKLF
j_gene: TRBJ2-7; v_gene: TRBV30; CDR3aa: AWSIRYSIGAEQY
j_gene: TRBJ2-3; v_gene: TRBV7-9; CDR3aa: ASSLGSLAGDTQY
j_gene: TRBJ2-2; v_gene: TRBV14; CDR3aa: ASSREPNTGELF
j_gene: TRBJ1-2; v_gene: TRBV6-1; CDR3aa: ASSVSGNYGYT
j_gene: TRBJ2-3; v_gene: TRBV18; CDR3aa: ASSPFVSGTDTQY
j_gene: TRBJ2-7; v_gene: TRBV6-5; CDR3aa: ASRSPGQGYEQY
j_gene: TRBJ2-7; v_gene: TRBV7-2; CDR3aa: ASSFTSGIYEQY
j_gene: TRBJ2-1; v_gene: TRBV4-3; CDR3aa: ASSPLPRGLAGGGNEQF
j_gene: TRBJ1-6; v_gene: TRBV6-5; CDR3aa: ASRRTISGSPLH
j_gene: TRBJ2-3; v_gene: TRBV7-2; CDR3aa: ASSFELTDTQY
j_gene: TRBJ1-2; v_gene: TRBV4-3; CDR3aa: ASSQEWAQGASGYT
j_gene: TRBJ2-2; v_gene: TRBV21-1; CDR3aa: ASSKEVDLGGNTGELF
j_gene: TRBJ2-7; v_gene: TRBV7-2; CDR3aa: ASSLEGAGGPYEQY
j_gene: TRBJ2-3; v_gene: TRBV21-1; CDR3aa: ASNTGRGLAGSPLWTDTQY
j_gene: TRBJ2-3; v_gene: TRBV7-2; CDR3aa: ASSLVVGGSSSTDTQY
j_gene: TRBJ2-2; v_gene: TRBV9; CDR3aa: ASSASSGRNTGELF
j_gene: TRBJ2-7; v_gene: TRBV6-5; CDR3aa: ASSYGGDSYEQY
j_gene: TRBJ1-2; v_gene: TRBV7-9; CDR3aa: ASSLEGAGGYT
j_gene: TRBJ2-3; v_gene: TRBV7-2; CDR3aa: ASSELAAHTDTQY
j_gene: TRBJ2-3; v_gene: TRBV7-9; CDR3aa: ASSREHRGQADTQY
j_gene: TRBJ2-3; v_gene: TRBV5-1; CDR3aa: ASSLSGATDTQY
j_gene: TRBJ1-2; v_gene: TRBV29-1; CDR3aa: SDLDRDYGYT
j_gene: TRBJ2-7; v_gene: TRBV6-5; CDR3aa: ASRPGLARAYEQY